This T cell receptor beta chain was captured by sequencing in a study of blood T cell repertoires in COVID-19. Turning to the study itself: Sources were T cells, B-cell-depleted T cells, or PBMCs; the material itself was cDNA or gDNA.

V lost 4 bases and J 12 bases, leaving 17 bases between the germline ends. The CDR3 runs 13 residues. From germline, CDR1 is SGHRS and CDR2 YFSETQ. In this sample, this clone turned up once. In assigning cohorts, the study relied on participant-reported clinical history. Method: immunoSEQ multiplex PCR; TCRdb's copy keeps in-frame clones and lacks some. The table shows hundreds of thousands of clones, with over 75% occurring only once. The chain is built from TRBV5-1 and TRBJ2-1; D might be TRBD1 (6 bases). The receptor was isolated from a woman aged 35 to 49 with acute COVID-19. The sequenced sample was PBMCs or T cells enriched from blood (not recorded which). The CDR3 bases are TGCGCCAGCAGCAGGGACACGGGTCGTGGGCAGTTCTTC. This gives the protein CASSRDTGRGQFF.